This TCR beta chain was found in a study of T cells in Graves' hyperthyroidism and ophthalmopathy. This clonotype was picked up many times. V was cut by 5 bases and J by 0 bases, with 14 bases left in between. Germline CDR1 reads LNHDA; CDR2 reads SQIVND (reference sequence). The CDR3 loop spans 15 amino acids. TCR beta CDR3 regions were amplified from RNA. In the first-round RT-PCR of the TCR CDR3, the HTBI primer set was used. One entry per CDR3 protein, called by TCRdb with MiXCR from the multiplex PCR reads. The sample holds approximately 610,000 distinct CDR3 sequences, roughly 15% seen once. This TCR came from a woman between 40 and 55 years old with Graves' ophthalmopathy. The V gene is TRBV19, the J gene TRBJ2-7; tentative D call: TRBD2 (6 bases). The sample consisted of blood. CDR3 in DNA: TGTGCCAGTAGTCTTGAAGCGGGTGACTCCTACGAGCAGTACTTC. Its protein product is CASSLEAGDSYEQYF.